This TCR beta chain derives from a study of blood T cell repertoires in COVID-19. Looking at the study overall: Sources were T cells, B-cell-depleted T cells, or PBMCs; the material itself was cDNA or gDNA.

Participants spanned ages about 18 to 90 years and resided in fewer than 30 US areas. Cohort allocation depended upon clinical history that participants reported. Losses at the gene ends were 7 bases for V and 1 base for J; bases not matched to a gene: 3. The CDR3 contains 14 residues. The germline CDR1 and CDR2 sequences are LNHDA and SQIVND (reference sequence). Many counts were recorded for this clone. Per the original data handling: Cell counts per sample came from amplifying reference gene primers. Assay used: immunoSEQ multiplex PCR; TCRdb lists only in-frame clones, some missing. The V and J calls and the clone size are those of that table, but D and trimming were determined from the DNA. The repertoire has fewer than 250,000 clones, about nine tenths of them found once; the top ten carry 2.5% to 3%.

The chain has TRBV19 and TRBJ2-7, with TRBD1 matching over 11 bases. The sample was PBMCs or T cells enriched from blood (not recorded which). The sequence was collected from a woman under 40 with acute COVID-19. CDR3 nucleotides: TGTGCCAGTAATGGACAGGGGGCGTCCTACGAGCAGTACTTC. This encodes CASNGQGASYEQYF.